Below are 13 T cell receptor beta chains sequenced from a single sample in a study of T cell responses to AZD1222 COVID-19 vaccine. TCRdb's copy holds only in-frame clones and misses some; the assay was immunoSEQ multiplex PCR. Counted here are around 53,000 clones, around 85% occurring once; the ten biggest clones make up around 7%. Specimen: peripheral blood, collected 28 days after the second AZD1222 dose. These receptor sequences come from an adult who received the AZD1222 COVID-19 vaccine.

Here the CDR3 DNA reads TGTGCCAGCAGCCCCGGACTAGCGGGAGCTTCTTACGAGCAGTACTTC. This encodes CASSPGLAGASYEQYF. The V and J genes are TRBV5-4 and TRBJ2-7, with TRBD2 matching 13 bases. The V gene's germline CDR1 is SGHNT and CDR2 YYREEE (reference sequence). The CDR3 totals 16 residues. V shed 4 bases, J shed 4 bases, and the junction held 8 bases outside the gene matches.

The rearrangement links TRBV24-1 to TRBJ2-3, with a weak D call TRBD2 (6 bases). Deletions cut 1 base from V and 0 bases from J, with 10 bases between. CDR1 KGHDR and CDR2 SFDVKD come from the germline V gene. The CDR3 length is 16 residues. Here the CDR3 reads CATSDFGGTSTDTQYF. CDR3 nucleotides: TGTGCCACCAGTGATTTCGGCGGGACTAGCACAGATACGCAGTATTTT.

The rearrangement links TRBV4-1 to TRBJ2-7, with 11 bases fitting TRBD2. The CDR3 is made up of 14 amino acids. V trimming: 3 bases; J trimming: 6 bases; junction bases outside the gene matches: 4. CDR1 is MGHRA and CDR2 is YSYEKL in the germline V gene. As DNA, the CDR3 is TGCGCCAGCAGCCAGGCTAGCGGGAGGCCCGAGCAGTACTTC. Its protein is CASSQASGRPEQYF.

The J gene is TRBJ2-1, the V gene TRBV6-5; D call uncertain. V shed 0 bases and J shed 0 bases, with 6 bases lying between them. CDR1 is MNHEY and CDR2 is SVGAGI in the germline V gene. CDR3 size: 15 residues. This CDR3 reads CASSYSSSSYNEQFF. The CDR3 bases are TGTGCCAGCAGTTACTCAAGCAGCTCCTACAATGAGCAGTTCTTC.

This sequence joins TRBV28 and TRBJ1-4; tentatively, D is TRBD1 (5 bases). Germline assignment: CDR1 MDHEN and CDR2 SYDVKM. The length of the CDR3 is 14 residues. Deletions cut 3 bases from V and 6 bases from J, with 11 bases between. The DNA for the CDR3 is TGTGCCAGCAGTTTTTGGCAGGGTGATGAAAAACTGTTTTTT. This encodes CASSFWQGDEKLFF.

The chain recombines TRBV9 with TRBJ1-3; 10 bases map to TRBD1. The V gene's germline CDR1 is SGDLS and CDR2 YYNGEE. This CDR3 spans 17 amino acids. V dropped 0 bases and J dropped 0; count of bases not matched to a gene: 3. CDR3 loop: CASSVGGTGVSGNTIYF. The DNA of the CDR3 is TGTGCCAGCAGCGTAGGAGGGACAGGGGTCTCTGGAAACACCATATATTTT.

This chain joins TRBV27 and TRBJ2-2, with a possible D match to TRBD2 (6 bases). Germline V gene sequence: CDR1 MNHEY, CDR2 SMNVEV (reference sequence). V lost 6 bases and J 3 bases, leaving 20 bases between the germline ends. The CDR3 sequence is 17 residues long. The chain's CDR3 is CASSPKKGTFDTGELFF. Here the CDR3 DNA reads TGTGCCAGCAGCCCTAAAAAGGGGACTTTTGACACCGGGGAGCTGTTTTTT.

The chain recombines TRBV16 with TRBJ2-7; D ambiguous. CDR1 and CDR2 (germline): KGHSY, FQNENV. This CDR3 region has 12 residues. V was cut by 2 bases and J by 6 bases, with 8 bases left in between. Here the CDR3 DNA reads TGTGCCAGCAGCCAAGGAACACGCGAGCAGTACTTC. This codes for CASSQGTREQYF.

CDR3 amino acids: CASRLAGASYNEQFF. DNA of the CDR3: TGTGCCAGCAGACTAGCGGGAGCCAGTTACAATGAGCAGTTCTTC. The chain couples TRBV7-2 to TRBJ2-1; 11 bases are shared with TRBD2. The germline V gene encodes CDR1 SGHTA and CDR2 FQGNSA. The CDR3 contains 15 residues. J was trimmed by 4 bases and V by 6 bases; bases with no gene match: 5. Together with reference TRBV7-2 and TRBJ2-1, the CDR3 gives the full variable domain: GAGVSQSPSNKVTEKGKDVELRCDPISGHTALYWYRQSLGQGLEFLIYFQGNSAPDKSGLPSDRFSAERTGGSVSTLTIQRTQQEDSAVYLCASRLAGASYNEQFFGPGTRLTVL.

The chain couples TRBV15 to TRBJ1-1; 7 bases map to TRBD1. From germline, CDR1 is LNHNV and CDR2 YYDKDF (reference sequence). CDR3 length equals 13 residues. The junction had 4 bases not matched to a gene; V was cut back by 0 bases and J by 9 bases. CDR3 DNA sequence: TGTGCCACCAGCAGAGATGTGGGACAGCAAGCTTTCTTT. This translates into CATSRDVGQQAFF.

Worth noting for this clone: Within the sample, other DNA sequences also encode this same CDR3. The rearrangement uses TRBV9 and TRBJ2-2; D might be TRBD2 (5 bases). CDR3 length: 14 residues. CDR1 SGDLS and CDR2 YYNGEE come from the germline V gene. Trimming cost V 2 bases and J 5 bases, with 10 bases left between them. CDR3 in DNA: TGTGCCAGCAGCGTTTTGGGAGATACCGGGGAGCTGTTTTTT. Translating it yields CASSVLGDTGELFF. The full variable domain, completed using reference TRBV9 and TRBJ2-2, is DSGVTQTPKHLITATGQRVTLRCSPRSGDLSVYWYQQSLDQGLQFLIQYYNGEERAKGNILERFSAQQFPDLHSELNLSSLELGDSALYFCASSVLGDTGELFFGEGSRLTVL.

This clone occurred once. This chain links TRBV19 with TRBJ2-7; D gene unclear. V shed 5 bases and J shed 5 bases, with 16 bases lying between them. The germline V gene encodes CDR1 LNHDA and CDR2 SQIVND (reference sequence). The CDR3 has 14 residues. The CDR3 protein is CASSWSTSVHEQYF. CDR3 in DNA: TGTGCCAGTAGTTGGTCCACCTCAGTCCACGAGCAGTACTTC.

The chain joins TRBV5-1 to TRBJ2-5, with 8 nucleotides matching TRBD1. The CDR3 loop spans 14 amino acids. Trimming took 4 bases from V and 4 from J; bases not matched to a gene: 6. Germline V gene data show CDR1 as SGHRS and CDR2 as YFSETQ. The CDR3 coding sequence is TGCGCCAGCAGCCTTGACAGGGGTGGAGAGACCCAGTACTTC. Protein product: CASSLDRGGETQYF.